This is a list of T cell receptor beta chains from one sample in a study of blood T cell repertoires in COVID-19. Profiling relied on immunoSEQ multiplex PCR, and the TCRdb table lists in-frame clones only, not all of them. The sample consists of roughly 290,000 clones, 70% to 90% of them appearing once. The sample comprised PBMCs or T cells enriched from blood (not recorded which). The origin of the receptors is a woman aged 40 to 50 who had recovered from COVID-19. Each CDR3 is given with its conserved first and last residue. D genes are given only for firm matches. Some rows mark clone size as missing; the rest say once, few, many or name a class of expanded clone.

-,TRBV10-3,TRBJ2-6,15,-,TGTGCCACAGCGCCACAGGGATCGGGGGCCAACGTCCTGACTTTC,CATAPQGSGANVLTF
-,TRBV2,TRBJ2-3,16,-,TGTGCCAGCAGAGAACAGGGACAACCAAGCACAGATACGCAGTATTTT,CASREQGQPSTDTQYF
-,TRBV28,TRBJ1-1,13,TRBD1,TGTGCCAGCAGGCTGCAGACGACAGGGAAAGCTTTCTTT,CASRLQTTGKAFF
few,TRBV5-4,TRBJ2-1,15,TRBD2,TGTGCCAGCAGCCTGAGCGGGAGTGGAGGCAATGAGCAGTTCTTC,CASSLSGSGGNEQFF
-,TRBV28,TRBJ1-5,11,-,TGTGCCAGCAGTTTCCAGTCGCCCCAGCATTTT,CASSFQSPQHF
-,TRBV5-1,TRBJ1-1,16,TRBD1,TGCGCCAGCAGCTTGGAATTGACAGGGGTGGGGACTGAAGCTTTCTTT,CASSLELTGVGTEAFF
once,TRBV18,TRBJ2-7,13,-,TGTGCCAGCTCACCGACTAGGAACTACGAGCAGTACTTC,CASSPTRNYEQYF
-,TRBV24-1,TRBJ2-7,14,TRBD1,TGTGCCACCGGGACAGGGGGGGGTACAGACGAGCAGTACTTC,CATGTGGGTDEQYF
few,TRBV6-6,TRBJ2-1,19,TRBD2,TGTGCCAGCACCTACTCGCGAGCAGTGCGGAGCGGGAGGGTTTGGGAGCAGTTCTTC,CASTYSRAVRSGRVWEQFF
-,TRBV14,TRBJ1-1,13,TRBD1,TGTGCCAGCAGCCAAGTCGGTTCCAGGGGGACTTTCTTT,CASSQVGSRGTFF